The T cell receptor (beta chain) described here comes from a study of blood T cell repertoires in COVID-19. Method: immunoSEQ multiplex PCR; TCRdb's copy keeps in-frame clones and lacks some. This table has 150,000 to 200,000 clones, around 81% appearing once. The V gene end was trimmed by 1 base and the J gene end by 2 bases; junction bases not matched to a gene: 9. The germline CDR1 and CDR2 sequences are SGHAT and FQNNGV. The CDR3 totals 19 residues. The rearrangement joins TRBV11-2 to TRBJ2-1, with TRBD2 matching 12 bases. Sequences were obtained from peripheral blood. The receptor was isolated from a woman aged 80 or over with COVID-19, enrolled during active disease. In DNA form, the CDR3 reads TGTGCCAGCAGCTTAGTGGCTAGCGGGGGGGCGAGGGCCTACAATGAGCAGTTCTTC. This codes for CASSLVASGGARAYNEQFF.